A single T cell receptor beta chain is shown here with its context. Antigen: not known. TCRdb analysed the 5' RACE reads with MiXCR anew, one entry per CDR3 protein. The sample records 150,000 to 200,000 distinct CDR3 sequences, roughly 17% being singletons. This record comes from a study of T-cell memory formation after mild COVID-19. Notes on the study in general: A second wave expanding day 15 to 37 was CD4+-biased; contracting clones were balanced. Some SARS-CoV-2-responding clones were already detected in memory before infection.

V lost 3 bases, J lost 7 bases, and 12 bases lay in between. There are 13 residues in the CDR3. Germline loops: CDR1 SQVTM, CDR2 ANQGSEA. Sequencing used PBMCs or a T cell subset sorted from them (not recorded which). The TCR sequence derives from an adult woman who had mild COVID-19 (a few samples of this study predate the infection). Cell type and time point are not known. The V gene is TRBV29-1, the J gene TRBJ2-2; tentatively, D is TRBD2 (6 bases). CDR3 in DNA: TGCAGCGTTGACGGGCTAGCGTACGGGGAGCTGTTTTTT. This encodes CSVDGLAYGELFF.